A single sample is the source of the 2 T cell receptor beta chains below, sequenced in a study of OX40 agonist ivuxolimab in advanced cancers. Using immunoSEQ multiplex PCR, the repertoire was profiled, and TCRdb retains in-frame clones only, with some absent. The table has 85,000 or so clones, approximately 83% seen once. The sequencing used CD4+ or CD8+ T cells sorted from blood, collected in a trial of the OX40 agonist ivuxolimab. These receptors came from an adult with an advanced solid tumor such as melanoma, head and neck, liver or kidney cancer.

The chain has TRBV27 and TRBJ2-1; no firm D call. The germline V and J ends were trimmed by 2 bases and 0 bases, with 8 bases remaining between them. The CDR3 runs to 15 residues. Germline CDR1 is MNHEY and CDR2 is SMNVEV (reference sequence). CDR3 nucleotide sequence: TGTGCCAGCAGTTTAGGCAGACCCTCCTACAATGAGCAGTTCTTC. The encoded protein is CASSLGRPSYNEQFF.

The rearrangement uses TRBV7-9 and TRBJ2-2, with a possible D match to TRBD1 (5 bases). The germline gives CDR1 SEHNR, CDR2 FQNEAQ (reference sequence). The CDR3 runs to 14 residues. The V and J ends lost 5 bases and 8 bases respectively, with 15 bases between them. CDR3 nucleotides: TGTGCCAGCAGCCCAGGACAAGCTTTAGGGGAGCTGTTTTTT. Encoded protein: CASSPGQALGELFF.